This TCR beta chain appears in the sequencing data of a study of vaccination and CD4 T cells after COVID-19. The overall study: Nasal swab PCR detected SARS-CoV-2 in convalescent patients; fewer than 10 had mild disease, one severe. Study-wide results and caveats: SARS-CoV-2-reactive clonotypes showed a nonsignificant median rise from roughly 21 to 40. Spike mono-reactive status applied to 304 of 307 vaccine-specific clones in convalescent patients.

Treatment: approximately 10-day PBMC culture with coronavirus spike peptide pools or control peptides (ViraFEST assay). This CDR3 is built from 16 residues. With 0 bases removed from V and 6 bases from J, the gap between germline ends came to 15 bases. Germline CDR1 and CDR2: LNHNV and YYDKDF (reference sequence). This clonotype was found once. Its target is not known. With the Oncomine TCR Beta short-read assay, DNA from cultured CD4+ T cells was sequenced. From the PCR reads, TCRdb called clonotypes with MiXCR, one entry per CDR3 protein. The sample consists of about 15,000 distinct CDR3 sequences, around 70% of them appearing once.

Sequenced: CD4+ T cells from blood, cultured in vitro. The chain has TRBV15 and TRBJ1-5; tentatively, D is TRBD1 (6 bases). The TCR was taken from a human donor who had recovered from COVID-19. CDR3 amino acids: CATSRDRGLAAQPQHF. The CDR3 DNA is TGTGCCACCAGCAGAGACAGGGGTTTGGCGGCTCAGCCCCAGCATTTT.